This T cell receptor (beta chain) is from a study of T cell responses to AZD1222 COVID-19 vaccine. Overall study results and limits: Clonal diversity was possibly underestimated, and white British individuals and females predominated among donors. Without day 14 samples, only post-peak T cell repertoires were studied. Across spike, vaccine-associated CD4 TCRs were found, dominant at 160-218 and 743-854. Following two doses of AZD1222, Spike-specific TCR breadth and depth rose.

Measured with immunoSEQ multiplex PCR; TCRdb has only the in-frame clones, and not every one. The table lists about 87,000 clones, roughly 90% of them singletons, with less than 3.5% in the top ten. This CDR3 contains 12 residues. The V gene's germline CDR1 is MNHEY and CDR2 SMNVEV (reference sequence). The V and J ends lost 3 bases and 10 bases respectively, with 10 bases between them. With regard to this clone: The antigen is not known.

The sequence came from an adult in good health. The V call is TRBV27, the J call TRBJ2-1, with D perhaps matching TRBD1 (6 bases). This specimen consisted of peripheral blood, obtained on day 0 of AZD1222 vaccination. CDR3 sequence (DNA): TGTGCCAGCAGTTTGCTAGGGGGAGAGCAGTTCTTC. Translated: CASSLLGGEQFF.